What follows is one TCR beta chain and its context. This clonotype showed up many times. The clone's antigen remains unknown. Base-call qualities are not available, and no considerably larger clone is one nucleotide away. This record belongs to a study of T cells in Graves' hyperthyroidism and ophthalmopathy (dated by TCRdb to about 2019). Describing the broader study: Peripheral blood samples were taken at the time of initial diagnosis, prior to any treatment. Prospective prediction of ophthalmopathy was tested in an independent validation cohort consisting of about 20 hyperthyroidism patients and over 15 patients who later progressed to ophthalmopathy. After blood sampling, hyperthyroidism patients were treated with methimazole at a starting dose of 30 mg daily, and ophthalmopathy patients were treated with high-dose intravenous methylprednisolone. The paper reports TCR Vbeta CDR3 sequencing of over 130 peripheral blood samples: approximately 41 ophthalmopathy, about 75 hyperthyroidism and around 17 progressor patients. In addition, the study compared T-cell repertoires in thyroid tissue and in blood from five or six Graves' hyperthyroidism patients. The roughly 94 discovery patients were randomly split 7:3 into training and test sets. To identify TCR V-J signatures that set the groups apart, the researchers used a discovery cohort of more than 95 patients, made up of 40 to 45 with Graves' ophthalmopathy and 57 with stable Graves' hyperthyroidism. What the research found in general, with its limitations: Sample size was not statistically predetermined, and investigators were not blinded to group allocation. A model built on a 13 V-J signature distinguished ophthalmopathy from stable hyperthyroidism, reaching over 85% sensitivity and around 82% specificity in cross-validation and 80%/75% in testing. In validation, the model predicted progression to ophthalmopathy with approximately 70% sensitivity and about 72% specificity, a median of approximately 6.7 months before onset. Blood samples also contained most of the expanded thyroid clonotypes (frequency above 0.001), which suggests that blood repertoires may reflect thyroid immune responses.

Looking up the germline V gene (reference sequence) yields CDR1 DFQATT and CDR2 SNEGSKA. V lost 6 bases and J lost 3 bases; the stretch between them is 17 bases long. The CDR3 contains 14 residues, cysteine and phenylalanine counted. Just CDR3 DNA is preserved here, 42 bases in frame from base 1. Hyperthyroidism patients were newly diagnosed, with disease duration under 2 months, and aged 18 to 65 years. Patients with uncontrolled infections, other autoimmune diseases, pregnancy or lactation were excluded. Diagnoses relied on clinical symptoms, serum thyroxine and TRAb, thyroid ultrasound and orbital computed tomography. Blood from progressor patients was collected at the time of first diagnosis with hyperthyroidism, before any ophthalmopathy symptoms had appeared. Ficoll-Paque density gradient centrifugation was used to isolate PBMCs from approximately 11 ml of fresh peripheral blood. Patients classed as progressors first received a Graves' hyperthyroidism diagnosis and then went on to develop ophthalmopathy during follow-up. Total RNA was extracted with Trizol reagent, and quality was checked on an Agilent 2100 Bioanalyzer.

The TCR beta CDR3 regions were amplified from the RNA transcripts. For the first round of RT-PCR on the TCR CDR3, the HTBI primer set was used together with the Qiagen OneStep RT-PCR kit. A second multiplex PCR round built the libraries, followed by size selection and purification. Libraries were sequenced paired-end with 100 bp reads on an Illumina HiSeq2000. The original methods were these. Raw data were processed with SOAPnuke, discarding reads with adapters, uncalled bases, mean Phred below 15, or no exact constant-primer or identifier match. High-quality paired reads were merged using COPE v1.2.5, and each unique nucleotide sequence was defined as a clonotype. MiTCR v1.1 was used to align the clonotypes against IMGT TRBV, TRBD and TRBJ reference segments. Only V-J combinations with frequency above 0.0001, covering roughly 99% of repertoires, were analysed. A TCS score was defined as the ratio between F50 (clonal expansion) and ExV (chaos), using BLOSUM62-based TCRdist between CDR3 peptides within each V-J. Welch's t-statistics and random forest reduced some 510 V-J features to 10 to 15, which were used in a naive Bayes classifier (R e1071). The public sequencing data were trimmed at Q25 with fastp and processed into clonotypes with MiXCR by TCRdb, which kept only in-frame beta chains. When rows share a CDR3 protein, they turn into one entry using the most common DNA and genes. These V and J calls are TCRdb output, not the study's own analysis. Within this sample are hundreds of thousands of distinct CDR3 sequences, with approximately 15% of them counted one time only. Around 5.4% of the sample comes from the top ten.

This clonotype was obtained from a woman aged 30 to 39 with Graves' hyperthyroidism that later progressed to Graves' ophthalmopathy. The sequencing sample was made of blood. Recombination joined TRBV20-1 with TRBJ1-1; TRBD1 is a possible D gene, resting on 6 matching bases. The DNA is TGCAGTGCAGGGCGGCCGGGGGCAGACACTGAAGCTTTCTTT. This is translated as CSAGRPGADTEAFF.